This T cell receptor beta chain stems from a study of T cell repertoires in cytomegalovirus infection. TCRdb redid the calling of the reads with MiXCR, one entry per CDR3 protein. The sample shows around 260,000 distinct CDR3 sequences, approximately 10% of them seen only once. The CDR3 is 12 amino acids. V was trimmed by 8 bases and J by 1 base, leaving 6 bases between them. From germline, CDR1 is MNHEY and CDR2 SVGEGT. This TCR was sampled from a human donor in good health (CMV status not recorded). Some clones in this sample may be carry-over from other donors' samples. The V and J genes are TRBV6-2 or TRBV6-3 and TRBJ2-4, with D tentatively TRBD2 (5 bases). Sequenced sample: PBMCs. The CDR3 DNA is TGTGCCAGCGGGGAGGCCAAAAACATTCAGTACTTC. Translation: CASGEAKNIQYF.